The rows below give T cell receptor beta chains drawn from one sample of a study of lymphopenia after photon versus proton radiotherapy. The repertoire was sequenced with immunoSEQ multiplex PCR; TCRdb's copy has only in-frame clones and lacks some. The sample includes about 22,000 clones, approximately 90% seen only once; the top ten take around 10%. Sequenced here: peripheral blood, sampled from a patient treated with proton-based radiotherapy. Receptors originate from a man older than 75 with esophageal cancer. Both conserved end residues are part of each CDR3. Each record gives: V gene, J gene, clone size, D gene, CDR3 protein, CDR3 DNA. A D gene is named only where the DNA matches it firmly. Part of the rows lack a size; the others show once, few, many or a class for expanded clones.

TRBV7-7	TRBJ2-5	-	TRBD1	CASSRDRSRGETQYF	TGTGCCAGCAGCAGGGACAGATCCAGGGGAGAGACCCAGTACTTC
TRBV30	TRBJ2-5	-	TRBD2	CAWSPGLAGVQETQYF	TGTGCCTGGAGTCCAGGTCTAGCGGGGGTTCAAGAGACCCAGTACTTC
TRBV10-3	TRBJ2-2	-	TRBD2	CAISKDPSGGTGELFF	TGTGCCATCAGTAAGGATCCTAGCGGGGGGACCGGGGAGCTGTTTTTT
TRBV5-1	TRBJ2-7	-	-	CASSLEPGTSYEQYF	TGCGCCAGCAGCTTGGAGCCGGGTACAAGTTACGAGCAGTACTTC
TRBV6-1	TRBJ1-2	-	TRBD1	CASSERGRTGGYTF	TGTGCCAGCAGTGAGAGGGGACGGACAGGAGGCTACACCTTC
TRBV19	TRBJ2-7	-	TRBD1	CASTPEPWTGGRQYF	TGTGCCAGTACCCCGGAACCTTGGACAGGGGGCAGACAGTACTTC
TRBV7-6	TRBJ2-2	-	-	CASSLWGAAAINTGELFF	TGTGCCAGCAGCTTGTGGGGGGCCGCAGCCATTAACACCGGGGAGCTGTTTTTT
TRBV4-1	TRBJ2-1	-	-	CASSQAFAIQGIYRQFF	TGCGCCAGCAGCCAAGCCTTTGCGATCCAAGGGATATACAGGCAGTTCTTC
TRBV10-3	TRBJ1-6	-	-	CAISRAGSPLHF	TGTGCCATCAGCAGGGCTGGTTCACCCCTCCACTTT
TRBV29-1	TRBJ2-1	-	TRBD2	CSGTGTSPSSYNEQFF	TGCAGCGGAACCGGGACTAGCCCAAGCTCCTACAATGAGCAGTTCTTC
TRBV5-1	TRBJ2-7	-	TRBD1	CASSFRTGIGEQYF	TGCGCCAGCAGCTTCCGGACAGGGATAGGCGAGCAGTACTTC
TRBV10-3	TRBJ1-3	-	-	CATGGSSLRNTIYF	TGTGCCACCGGCGGATCCTCCTTAAGAAACACCATATATTTT
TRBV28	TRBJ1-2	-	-	CASSLSADYGYTF	TGTGCCAGCAGTTTGTCGGCAGACTATGGCTACACCTTC
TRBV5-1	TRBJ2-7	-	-	CASSLGSPLIYEQYF	TGCGCCAGCAGCTTGGGCTCCCCCCTTATCTACGAGCAGTACTTC
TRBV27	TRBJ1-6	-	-	CASGDLNSPLHF	TGTGCCAGCGGAGACCTAAATTCACCCCTCCACTTT
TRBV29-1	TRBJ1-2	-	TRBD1	CSFSRDRSYGYTF	TGCAGCTTTTCCCGGGACAGAAGCTATGGCTACACCTTC
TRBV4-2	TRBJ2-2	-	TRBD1	CASSQDRTGSTGELFF	TGTGCCAGCAGCCAAGATAGGACAGGGAGCACCGGGGAGCTGTTTTTT
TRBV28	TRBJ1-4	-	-	CASRRWGLRNEKLFF	TGTGCCAGCCGGAGGTGGGGTTTAAGGAATGAAAAACTGTTTTTT
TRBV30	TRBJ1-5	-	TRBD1	CAWSVPRGDFSNQPQHF	TGTGCCTGGAGTGTACCCAGGGGGGACTTTAGCAATCAGCCCCAGCATTTT
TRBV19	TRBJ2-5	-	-	CASGNMGSLWETQYF	TGTGCCAGTGGTAATATGGGCAGTTTATGGGAGACCCAGTACTTC
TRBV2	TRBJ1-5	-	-	CASNPTPFSNQPQHF	TGTGCCAGCAACCCGACCCCTTTTAGCAATCAGCCCCAGCATTTT
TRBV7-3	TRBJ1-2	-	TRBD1	CASSLPGGDGYTF	TGTGCCAGCAGCTTGCCAGGGGGCGATGGCTACACCTTC
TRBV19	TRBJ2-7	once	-	CASRKAGDRYEQYF	TGTGCCAGTAGAAAGGCGGGAGACAGGTACGAGCAGTACTTC
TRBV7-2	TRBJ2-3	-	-	CASSPPSGTQYF	TGTGCCAGCAGCCCCCCGAGTGGTACGCAGTATTTT
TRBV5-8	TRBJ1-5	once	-	CASRGDKAGQPQHF	TGTGCCAGCAGAGGGGACAAAGCAGGTCAGCCCCAGCATTTT
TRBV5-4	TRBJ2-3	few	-	CASSKPLYEDTQYF	TGTGCCAGCAGCAAGCCCCTCTATGAAGATACGCAGTATTTT
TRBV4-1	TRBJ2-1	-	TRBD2	CASSQGRLAGGHEQFF	TGCGCCAGCAGCCAGGGTCGACTAGCGGGAGGCCATGAGCAGTTCTTC
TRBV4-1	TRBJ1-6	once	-	CASSQGTTRVGFSPLHF	TGCGCCAGCAGCCAAGGGACCACCAGGGTCGGATTTTCACCCCTCCACTTT
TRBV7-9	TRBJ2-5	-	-	CASSSVYQETQYF	TGTGCCAGCAGCAGTGTGTACCAAGAGACCCAGTACTTC
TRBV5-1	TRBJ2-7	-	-	CASSLDTFSYEQYF	TGCGCCAGCAGCTTAGACACTTTCTCCTACGAGCAGTACTTC
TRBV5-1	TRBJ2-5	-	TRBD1	CASSLLRQGQETQYF	TGCGCCAGCAGCTTGTTAAGACAGGGGCAAGAGACCCAGTACTTC
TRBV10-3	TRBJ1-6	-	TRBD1	CAISPGTGANSPLHF	TGTGCCATTTCACCCGGGACAGGGGCAAATTCACCCCTCCACTTT
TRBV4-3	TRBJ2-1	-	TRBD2	CASSQDRRGGNYEQFF	TGCGCCAGCAGCCAAGACCGGCGGGGGGGCAATTATGAGCAGTTCTTC
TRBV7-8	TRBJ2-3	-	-	CASSQPLRDTQYF	TGTGCCAGCAGCCAGCCGTTAAGGGATACGCAGTATTTT
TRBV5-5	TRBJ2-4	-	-	CASSVGVAKNIQYF	TGTGCCAGCAGCGTGGGGGTGGCCAAAAACATTCAGTACTTC